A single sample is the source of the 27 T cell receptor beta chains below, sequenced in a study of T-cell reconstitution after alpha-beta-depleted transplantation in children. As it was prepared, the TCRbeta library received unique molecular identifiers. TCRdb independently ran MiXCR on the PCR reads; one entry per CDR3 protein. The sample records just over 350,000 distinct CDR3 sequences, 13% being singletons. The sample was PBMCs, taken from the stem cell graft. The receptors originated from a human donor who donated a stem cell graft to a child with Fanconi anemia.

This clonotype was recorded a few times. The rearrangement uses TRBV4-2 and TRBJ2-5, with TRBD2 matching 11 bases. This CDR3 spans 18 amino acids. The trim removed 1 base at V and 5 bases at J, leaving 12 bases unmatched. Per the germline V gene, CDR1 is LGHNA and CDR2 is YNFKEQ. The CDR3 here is CASSQAASGLAGGETQYF. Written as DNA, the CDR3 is TGTGCCAGCAGCCAAGCTGCTTCTGGACTAGCGGGTGGGGAGACCCAGTACTTC.

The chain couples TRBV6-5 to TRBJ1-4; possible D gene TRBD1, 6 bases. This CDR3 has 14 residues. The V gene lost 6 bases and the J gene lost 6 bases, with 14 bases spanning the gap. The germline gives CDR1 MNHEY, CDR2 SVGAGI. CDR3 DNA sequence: TGTGCCAGCAGCCCCAACAGGGACTATGAAAAACTGTTTTTT. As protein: CASSPNRDYEKLFF.

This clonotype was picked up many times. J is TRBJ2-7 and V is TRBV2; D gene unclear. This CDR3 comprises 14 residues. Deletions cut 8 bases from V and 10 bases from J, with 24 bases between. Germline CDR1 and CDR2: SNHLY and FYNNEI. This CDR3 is CASLSPQDPKDQYF. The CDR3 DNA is TGTGCCAGCCTGAGTCCGCAGGACCCTAAGGATCAGTACTTC.

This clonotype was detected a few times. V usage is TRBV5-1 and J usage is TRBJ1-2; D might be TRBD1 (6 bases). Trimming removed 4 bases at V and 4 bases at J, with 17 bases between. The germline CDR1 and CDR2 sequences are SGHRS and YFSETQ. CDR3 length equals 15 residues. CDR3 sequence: CASSLDSAGPYGYTF. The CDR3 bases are TGCGCCAGCAGCCTGGACAGTGCCGGCCCCTATGGCTACACCTTC.

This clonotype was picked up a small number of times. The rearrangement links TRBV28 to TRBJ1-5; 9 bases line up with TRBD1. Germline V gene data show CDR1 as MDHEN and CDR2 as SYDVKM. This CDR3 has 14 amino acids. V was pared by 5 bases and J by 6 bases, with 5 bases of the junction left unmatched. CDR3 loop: CASSNRGLGQPQHF. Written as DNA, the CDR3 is TGTGCCAGCAGTAACAGGGGGCTGGGTCAGCCCCAGCATTTT.

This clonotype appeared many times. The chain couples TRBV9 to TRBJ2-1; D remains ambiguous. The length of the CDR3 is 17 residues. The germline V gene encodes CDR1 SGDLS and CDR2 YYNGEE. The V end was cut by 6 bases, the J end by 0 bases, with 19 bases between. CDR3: CASTSVSALHSYNEQFF. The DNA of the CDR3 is TGTGCCAGCACCAGCGTATCGGCTCTACACTCCTACAATGAGCAGTTCTTC.

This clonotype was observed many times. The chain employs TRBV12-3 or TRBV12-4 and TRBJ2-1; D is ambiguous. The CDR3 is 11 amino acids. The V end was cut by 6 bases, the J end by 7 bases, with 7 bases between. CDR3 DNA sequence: TGTGCCAGCAGAAACAGTAATGAGCAGTTCTTC. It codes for CASRNSNEQFF.

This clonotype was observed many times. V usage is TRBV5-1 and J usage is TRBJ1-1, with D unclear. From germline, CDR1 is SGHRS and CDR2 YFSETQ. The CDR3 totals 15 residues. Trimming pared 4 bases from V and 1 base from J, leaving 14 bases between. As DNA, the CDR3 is TGCGCCAGCAGCCGTCTCCCCGGGGAGAACACTGAAGCTTTCTTT. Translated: CASSRLPGENTEAFF.

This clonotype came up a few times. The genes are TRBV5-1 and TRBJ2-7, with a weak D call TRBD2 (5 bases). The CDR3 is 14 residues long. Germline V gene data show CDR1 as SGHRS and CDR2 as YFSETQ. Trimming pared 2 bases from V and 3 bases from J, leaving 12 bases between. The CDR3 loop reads CASSFWTQNYEQYF. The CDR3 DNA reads TGCGCCAGCAGCTTCTGGACTCAGAACTACGAGCAGTACTTC.

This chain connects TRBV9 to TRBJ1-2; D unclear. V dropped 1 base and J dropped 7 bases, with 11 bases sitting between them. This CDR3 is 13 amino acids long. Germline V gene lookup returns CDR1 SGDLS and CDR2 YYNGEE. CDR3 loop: CASSVNFDRGYTF. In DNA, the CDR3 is TGTGCCAGCAGCGTAAACTTCGATCGTGGCTACACCTTC.

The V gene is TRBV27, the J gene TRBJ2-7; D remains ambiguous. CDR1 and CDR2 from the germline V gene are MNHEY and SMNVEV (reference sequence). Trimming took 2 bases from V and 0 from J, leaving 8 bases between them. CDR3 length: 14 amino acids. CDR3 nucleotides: TGTGCCAGCAGTTTAAGTGTCAGCTCCTACGAGCAGTACTTC. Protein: CASSLSVSSYEQYF.

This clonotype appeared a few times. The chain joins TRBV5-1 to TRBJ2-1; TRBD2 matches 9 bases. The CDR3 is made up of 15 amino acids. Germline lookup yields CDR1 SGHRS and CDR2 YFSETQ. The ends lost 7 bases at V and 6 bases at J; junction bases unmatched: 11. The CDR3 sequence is CASFLGAGGRNEQFF. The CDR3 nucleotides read TGCGCCAGCTTCCTTGGGGCGGGAGGGCGCAATGAGCAGTTCTTC.

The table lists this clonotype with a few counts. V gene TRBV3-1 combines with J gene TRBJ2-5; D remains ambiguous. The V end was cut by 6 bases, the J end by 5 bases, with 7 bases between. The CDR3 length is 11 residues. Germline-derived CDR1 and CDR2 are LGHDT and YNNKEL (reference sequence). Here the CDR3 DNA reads TGTGCCAGCAGTAACAAGGAGACCCAGTACTTC. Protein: CASSNKETQYF.

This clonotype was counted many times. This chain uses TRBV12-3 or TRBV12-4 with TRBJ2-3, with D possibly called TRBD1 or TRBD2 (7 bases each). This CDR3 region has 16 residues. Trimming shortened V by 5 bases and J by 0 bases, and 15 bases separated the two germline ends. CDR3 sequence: CASSQGGTPSTDTQYF. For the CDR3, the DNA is TGTGCCAGCAGTCAGGGGGGGACACCTAGCACAGATACGCAGTATTTT.

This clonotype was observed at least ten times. CDR3 protein: CASSLGQGNIQYF. CDR3 DNA sequence: TGTGCCAGCAGTTTGGGCCAGGGTAACATTCAGTACTTC. The chain carries TRBV13 and TRBJ2-4, with a tentative D call TRBD1 (5 bases). The germline V gene encodes CDR1 PRHDT and CDR2 FYEKMQ (reference sequence). V was pared by 6 bases and J by 7 bases, with 13 bases between. This CDR3 spans 13 amino acids.

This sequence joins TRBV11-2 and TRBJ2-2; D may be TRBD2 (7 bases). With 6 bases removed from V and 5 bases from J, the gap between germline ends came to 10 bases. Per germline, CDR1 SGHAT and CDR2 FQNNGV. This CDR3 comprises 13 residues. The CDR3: CASRGGGTGELFF. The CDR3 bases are TGTGCCAGCAGAGGGGGGGGTACCGGGGAGCTGTTTTTT.

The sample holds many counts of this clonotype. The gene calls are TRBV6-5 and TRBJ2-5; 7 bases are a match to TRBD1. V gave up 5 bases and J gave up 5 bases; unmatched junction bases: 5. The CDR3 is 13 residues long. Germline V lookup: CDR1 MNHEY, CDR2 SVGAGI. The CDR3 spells CASSTTGEETQYF. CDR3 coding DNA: TGTGCCAGCAGTACTACAGGGGAGGAGACCCAGTACTTC.

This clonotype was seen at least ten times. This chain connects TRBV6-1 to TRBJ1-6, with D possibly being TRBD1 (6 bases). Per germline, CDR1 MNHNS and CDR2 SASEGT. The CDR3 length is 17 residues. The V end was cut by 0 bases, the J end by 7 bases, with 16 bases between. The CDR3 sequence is CASSEASWTVWNSPLHF. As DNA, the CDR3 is TGTGCCAGCAGTGAAGCGTCTTGGACAGTCTGGAATTCACCCCTCCACTTT.

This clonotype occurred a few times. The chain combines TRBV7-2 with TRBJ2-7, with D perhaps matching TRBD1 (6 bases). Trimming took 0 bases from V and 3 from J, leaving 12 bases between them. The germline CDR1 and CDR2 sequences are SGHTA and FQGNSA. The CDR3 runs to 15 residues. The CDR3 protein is CASSLAPGVVYEQYF. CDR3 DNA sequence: TGTGCCAGCAGCTTAGCGCCAGGGGTGGTCTACGAGCAGTACTTC.

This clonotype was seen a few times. CDR3 residues: CSARDRDLTKNIQYF. For the CDR3, the DNA is TGCAGTGCTAGAGACCGGGACCTGACCAAAAACATTCAGTACTTC. The rearrangement joins TRBV20-1 to TRBJ2-4; D is perhaps TRBD1 or TRBD2 (5 bases each). Per the germline V gene, CDR1 is DFQATT and CDR2 is SNEGSKA (reference sequence). The CDR3 loop spans 15 amino acids. V lost 0 bases and J lost 2, with 11 bases in between.

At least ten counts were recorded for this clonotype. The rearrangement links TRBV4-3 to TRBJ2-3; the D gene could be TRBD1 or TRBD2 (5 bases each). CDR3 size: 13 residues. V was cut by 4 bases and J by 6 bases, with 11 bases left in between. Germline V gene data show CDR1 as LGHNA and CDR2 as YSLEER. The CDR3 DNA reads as TGCGCCAGCAGCCCCGGGGCCGGCGATACGCAGTATTTT. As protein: CASSPGAGDTQYF.

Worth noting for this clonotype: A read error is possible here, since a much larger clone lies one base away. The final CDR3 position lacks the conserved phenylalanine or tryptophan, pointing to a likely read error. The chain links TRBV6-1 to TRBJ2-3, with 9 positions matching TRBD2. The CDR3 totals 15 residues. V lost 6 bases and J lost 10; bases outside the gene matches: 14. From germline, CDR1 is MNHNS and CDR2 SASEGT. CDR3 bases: TGTGCCAGCAGATCCCACGCGGGGGGGCAAGTGTCGCAGTATCTT. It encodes CASRSHAGGQVSQYL.

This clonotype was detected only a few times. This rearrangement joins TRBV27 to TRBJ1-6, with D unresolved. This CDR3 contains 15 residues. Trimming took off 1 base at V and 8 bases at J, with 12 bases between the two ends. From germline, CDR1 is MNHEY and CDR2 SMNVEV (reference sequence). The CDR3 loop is CASSLFPLWDSPLHF. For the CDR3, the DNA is TGTGCCAGCAGTTTATTCCCCTTGTGGGATTCACCCCTCCACTTT.

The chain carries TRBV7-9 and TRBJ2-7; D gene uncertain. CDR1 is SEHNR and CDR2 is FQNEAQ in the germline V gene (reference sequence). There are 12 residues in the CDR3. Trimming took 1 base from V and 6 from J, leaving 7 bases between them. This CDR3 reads CASSLGPSEQYV. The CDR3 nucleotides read TGTGCCAGCAGCTTAGGGCCCTCCGAGCAGTACGTC.

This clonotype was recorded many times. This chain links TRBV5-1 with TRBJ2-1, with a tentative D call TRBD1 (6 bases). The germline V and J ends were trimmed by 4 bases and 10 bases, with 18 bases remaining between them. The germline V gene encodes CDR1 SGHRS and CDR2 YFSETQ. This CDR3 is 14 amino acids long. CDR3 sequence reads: CASSALGTTAEQFF. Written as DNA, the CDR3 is TGCGCCAGCAGCGCCCTCGGGACAACTGCCGAGCAGTTCTTC.

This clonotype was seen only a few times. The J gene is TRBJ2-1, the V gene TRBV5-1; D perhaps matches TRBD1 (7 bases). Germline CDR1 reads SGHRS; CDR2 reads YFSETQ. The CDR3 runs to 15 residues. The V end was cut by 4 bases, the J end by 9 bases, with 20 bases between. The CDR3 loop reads CASSEGDREVSEQFF. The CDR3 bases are TGCGCCAGCAGCGAGGGTGACAGGGAGGTCAGTGAGCAGTTCTTC.

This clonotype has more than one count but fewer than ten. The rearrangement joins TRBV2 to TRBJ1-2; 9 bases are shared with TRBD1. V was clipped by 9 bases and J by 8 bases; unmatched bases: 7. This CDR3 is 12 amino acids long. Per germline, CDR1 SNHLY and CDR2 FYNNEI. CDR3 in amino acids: CASTGQGWGYTF. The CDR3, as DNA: TGTGCCAGTACGGGACAGGGCTGGGGCTACACCTTC.